A single sample is the source of the 28 T cell receptor beta chains below, sequenced in a study of spatial heterogeneity in lung cancer (dated by TCRdb to about 2019). Interpreted using the paper, the time point label stands for: sample taken at primary tumor resection. Libraries were built with 5' RACE. TCRdb lists the instrument as NextSeq 500. TCRdb reprocessed the public reads (quality trimming at Q25 with fastp, clone calling with MiXCR) and kept in-frame beta chains. Rows merge per CDR3 protein into single entries with the most common DNA and genes. The sample records approximately 40,000 distinct CDR3 sequences, more than 4.5% of which are singletons. 25% to 30% of the sample rests with the top ten. Sequencing was performed on PBMCs, taken at surgery. These receptors were taken from a female donor with early-stage non-small cell lung cancer.

This clonotype was recorded a few times. The V call is TRBV19, the J call TRBJ2-3, with unresolved D. V was cut by 5 bases and J by 3 bases, with 15 bases left in between. CDR1 is LNHDA, CDR2 SQIVND, per germline (reference sequence). This CDR3 spans 15 amino acids. The CDR3 is CASSPRGVITDTQYF. CDR3 nucleotides: TGTGCCAGTAGTCCCCGAGGAGTAATAACAGATACGCAGTATTTT.

This clonotype came up many times. The genes are TRBV25-1 and TRBJ1-2, with 8 bases fitting TRBD1. J gave up 7 bases and V 6 bases, and 7 bases lay outside the gene matches. From germline, CDR1 is MGHDK and CDR2 SYGVNS. This CDR3 comprises 13 residues. In nucleotides, the CDR3 is TGTGCCAGCAGACCCGACAGGGGAGGTGGCTACACCTTC. This encodes CASRPDRGGGYTF.

This clonotype was detected only a few times. This chain uses TRBV7-9 with TRBJ1-6; 7 bases fit TRBD1. The CDR3 runs 18 residues. The V segment lost 2 bases and the J segment 7 bases; nucleotides outside the gene matches: 14. Germline loops: CDR1 SEHNR, CDR2 FQNEAQ (reference sequence). The CDR3 sequence is CASSLLPSGVTGNSPLHF. In DNA form, the CDR3 reads TGTGCCAGCAGCTTATTACCCTCGGGCGTGACAGGGAATTCACCCCTCCACTTT.

This chain connects TRBV4-3 to TRBJ2-3; D is ambiguous. This CDR3 comprises 13 residues. With 0 bases removed from V and 4 bases from J, the gap between germline ends came to 5 bases. Germline values: CDR1 LGHNA, CDR2 YSLEER. The CDR3 bases are TGCGCCAGCAGCCAAGATTACGCAGATACGCAGTATTTT. Amino acid sequence: CASSQDYADTQYF.

This clonotype occurred many times. This CDR3 reads CASRSGTVNSPLHF. For the CDR3, the DNA is TGTGCCAGCCGGTCCGGGACAGTTAATTCACCCCTCCACTTT. V gene TRBV3-1 combines with J gene TRBJ1-6, with 7 positions matching TRBD1. This CDR3 has 14 amino acids. CDR1 and CDR2 from the germline V gene are LGHDT and YNNKEL (reference sequence). Trimming cost V 8 bases and J 6 bases; bases outside gene matches: 7.

The chain is built from TRBV6-1 and TRBJ1-1, with D unclear. Trimming left V 4 bases short and J 6 bases short, with 6 bases between. The CDR3 is made up of 11 amino acids. CDR1 and CDR2 (germline): MNHNS, SASEGT. The CDR3 spells CASSAQAEAFF. The CDR3 coding sequence is TGTGCCAGCAGTGCACAAGCTGAAGCTTTCTTT.

The sample holds many counts of this clonotype. The CDR3 loop reads CSAKAGTVRNEQFF. The CDR3 DNA is TGCAGCGCCAAAGCCGGGACAGTACGCAATGAGCAGTTCTTC. The chain joins TRBV29-1 to TRBJ2-1, with 7 positions matching TRBD1. V shed 7 bases, J shed 6 bases, and the junction held 12 bases outside the gene matches. Germline V gene lookup returns CDR1 SQVTM and CDR2 ANQGSEA. The CDR3 is 14 amino acids.

This clonotype was seen a few times. The V gene is TRBV5-6, the J gene TRBJ1-2, with D perhaps matching TRBD1 (5 bases). V was shortened by 2 bases and J by 4 bases, with 18 bases between the two germline ends. The CDR3 runs to 16 residues. CDR1 and CDR2 (germline): SGHDT, YYEEEE. The CDR3 loop is CASSFIDSQTSYGYTF. The CDR3 DNA sequence: TGTGCCAGCAGCTTCATCGACAGCCAAACCTCCTATGGCTACACCTTC.

This clonotype was observed many times. The chain recombines TRBV30 with TRBJ1-2, with TRBD1 identical over 8 bases. CDR1 GTSNPN and CDR2 SVGIG come from the germline V gene (reference sequence). The CDR3 totals 16 residues. Trimming took 2 bases from V and 4 from J; bases not matched to a gene: 12. The CDR3 nucleotides are TGTGCCTGGAGTTTAACAAGGACAGGGAGGGGCTATGGCTACACCTTC. Its translation: CAWSLTRTGRGYGYTF.

This clonotype has ten or more counts. The chain joins TRBV6-1 to TRBJ2-7, with D perhaps matching TRBD1 (6 bases). CDR3 length equals 15 residues. Trimming cost V 0 bases and J 2 bases, with 11 bases left between them. CDR1 is MNHNS, CDR2 SASEGT, per germline. The CDR3 reads CASSEALQGPYEQYF. In DNA, the CDR3 is TGTGCCAGCAGTGAAGCGCTACAGGGACCCTACGAGCAGTACTTC.

This clonotype was recorded many times. The V call is TRBV19, the J call TRBJ2-1, with D perhaps matching TRBD2 (6 bases). V lost 6 bases and J lost 15, with 15 bases in between. The CDR3 has 11 residues. CDR1 is LNHDA and CDR2 is SQIVND in the germline V gene (reference sequence). The CDR3 reads CASRMGEAWFF. CDR3 in DNA: TGTGCCAGTAGGATGGGGGAGGCTTGGTTCTTC.

The chain uses TRBV5-1 and TRBJ2-3, with TRBD2 matching over 10 bases. The CDR3 has 16 residues. Germline CDR1 SGHRS, CDR2 YFSETQ. V shed 2 bases and J 1 base; nucleotides not matched to a gene: 4. The CDR3 loop is CASSFFLAGGTDTQYF. In DNA, the CDR3 is TGCGCCAGCAGCTTCTTTCTAGCGGGGGGCACAGATACGCAGTATTTT. Full variable domain (outside the CDR3, taken from reference TRBV5-1 and TRBJ2-3): KAGVTQTPRYLIKTRGQQVTLSCSPISGHRSVSWYQQTPGQGLQFLFEYFSETQRNKGNFPGRFSGRQFSNSRSEMNVSTLELGDSALYLCASSFFLAGGTDTQYFGPGTRLTVL.

This clonotype was seen many times. The V and J genes are TRBV9 and TRBJ2-1; 7 positions agree with TRBD1. V trimming: 4 bases; J trimming: 7 bases; junction bases outside the gene matches: 5. The CDR3 runs to 13 residues. Germline V CDR1 and CDR2: SGDLS, YYNGEE. The CDR3 DNA sequence: TGTGCCAGCAGCCGAAAGGGGGCGAATGAGCAGTTCTTC. Protein sequence: CASSRKGANEQFF.

This clonotype was recorded many times. The chain links TRBV3-1 to TRBJ1-1; TRBD1 aligns across 11 bases. V was pared by 6 bases and J by 5 bases, with 5 bases of the junction left unmatched. This CDR3 is 14 amino acids long. Germline V CDR1 and CDR2: LGHDT, YNNKEL (reference sequence). For the CDR3, the DNA is TGTGCCAGCAGGCAGGGACAGGGGGGGACTGAAGCTTTCTTT. Translated, it gives CASRQGQGGTEAFF.

This clonotype has a count of ten or more. This rearrangement joins TRBV4-3 to TRBJ1-4; D not resolved. Trimming cost V 0 bases and J 4 bases, with 15 bases left between them. The germline V gene encodes CDR1 LGHNA and CDR2 YSLEER. This CDR3 has 17 residues. CDR3 coding DNA: TGCGCCAGCAGCCAAGAGGCTAAATTAGGCCGTAATGAAAAACTGTTTTTT. Translated: CASSQEAKLGRNEKLFF.

In this sample, this clonotype turned up many times. J is TRBJ1-5 and V is TRBV19, with D perhaps matching TRBD1 (5 bases). The CDR3 runs to 15 residues. Germline V gives CDR1 LNHDA, CDR2 SQIVND (reference sequence). Trimming stripped 2 bases from V and 5 bases from J, with 13 bases between. The CDR3 DNA follows: TGTGCCAGTAGTATACAGGGACCGTGGGATCAGCCCCAGCATTTT. It yields the protein CASSIQGPWDQPQHF.

This clonotype was picked up one time. Given a much more abundant clone one base away, this may be a read error. The V gene is TRBV23-1, the J gene TRBJ2-5; D perhaps matches TRBD2 (5 bases). TRBV23-1 is assigned to the ORF class and has an uncertain function. This CDR3 comprises 15 residues. The CDR3 region is CASSRRRGGRETQNF. Here the CDR3 DNA reads TGCGCCAGCAGTCGGCGGAGAGGAGGACGAGAGACCCAGAACTTC.

A remark on this clonotype: A much larger clone lies one base from this, so it may be a read error. The J gene is TRBJ2-3, the V gene TRBV24-1, with no clear D. With 1 base removed from V and 1 base from J, the gap between germline ends came to 5 bases. The CDR3 is made up of 14 amino acids. CDR1 is KGHDR and CDR2 is SFDVKD in the germline V gene. DNA of the CDR3: TGTGCCACCAGTGATTTCAAGGGCACAGATACGCAGTATTTT. Translated, it gives CATSDFKGTDTQYF.

At least ten counts were recorded for this clonotype. The chain carries TRBV7-6 and TRBJ2-3; D remains unclear. V shed 0 bases and J shed 1 base, with 11 bases lying between them. Per germline, CDR1 SGHVS and CDR2 FNYEAQ. This CDR3 has 16 amino acids. The CDR3 protein is CASSLATTLGTDTQYF. As DNA, the CDR3 is TGTGCCAGCAGCTTAGCGACGACTCTCGGCACAGATACGCAGTATTTT.

Many counts were recorded for this clonotype. This rearrangement joins TRBV29-1 to TRBJ1-1; D is unresolved. The CDR3 sequence is 11 residues long. The ends were cut back, 0 bases at V and 7 bases at J, with 6 bases in the middle. CDR1 is SQVTM, CDR2 ANQGSEA, per germline. The CDR3 DNA reads as TGCAGCGTTGAAGATTTGAATGAAGCTTTCTTT. Protein product: CSVEDLNEAFF.

This clonotype occurred many times. This chain joins TRBV7-2 and TRBJ2-1, with D tentatively TRBD2 (6 bases). V shed 5 bases and J shed 2 bases, with 13 bases lying between them. This CDR3 comprises 15 residues. The germline V gene encodes CDR1 SGHTA and CDR2 FQGNSA. CDR3 residues: CASSPRSGAYNEQFF. The CDR3 coding sequence is TGTGCCAGCAGCCCACGTAGCGGAGCCTACAATGAGCAGTTCTTC.

This clonotype was counted ten times or more. The chain carries TRBV6-6 and TRBJ1-6; tentative D call: TRBD1 (6 bases). This CDR3 region has 15 residues. Germline V CDR1 and CDR2: MNHNY, SVGAGI (reference sequence). Trimming took off 4 bases at V and 7 bases at J, with 14 bases between the two ends. CDR3 sequence (DNA): TGTGCCAGCAGTTTAGGGACACCGGCCAATTCACCCCTCCACTTT. As protein: CASSLGTPANSPLHF.

The sample holds many counts of this clonotype. This sequence joins TRBV7-9 and TRBJ2-7; TRBD2 is a possible D gene (5 bases). The length of the CDR3 is 13 residues. Germline CDR1 is SEHNR and CDR2 is FQNEAQ (reference sequence). V was trimmed by 0 bases and J by 7 bases, leaving 10 bases between them. The CDR3, as DNA: TGTGCCAGCAGCTTAGCGGGGAGCCAAGAGCAGTACTTC. It is translated as CASSLAGSQEQYF. Using reference TRBV7-9 and TRBJ2-7 for the parts outside the CDR3, the full variable domain is DTGVSQNPRHKITKRGQNVTFRCDPISEHNRLYWYRQTLGQGPEFLTYFQNEAQLEKSRLLSDRFSAERPKGSFSTLEIQRTEQGDSAMYLCASSLAGSQEQYFGPGTRLTVT.

V and J are TRBV25-1 and TRBJ2-5; 10 nucleotides align to TRBD2. V dropped 4 bases and J dropped 1; count of bases not matched to a gene: 3. The CDR3 consists of 15 residues. Per germline, CDR1 MGHDK and CDR2 SYGVNS. The CDR3, as DNA: TGTGCCAGCAGTGGGCTAGCGGGGGTCCAAGAGACCCAGTACTTC. Protein sequence: CASSGLAGVQETQYF.

This clonotype was counted between two and nine times. The chain carries TRBV5-1 and TRBJ1-2; weak D call: TRBD1 (5 bases). Trimming cost V 1 base and J 2 bases, with 6 bases left between them. Germline-derived CDR1 and CDR2 are SGHRS and YFSETQ. The CDR3 loop spans 13 amino acids. This chain's CDR3 is CASSLRGNYGYTF. The CDR3 DNA reads TGCGCCAGCAGCTTGCGGGGGAACTATGGCTACACCTTC. The complete variable domain, with remaining parts taken from reference TRBV5-1 and TRBJ1-2, reads KAGVTQTPRYLIKTRGQQVTLSCSPISGHRSVSWYQQTPGQGLQFLFEYFSETQRNKGNFPGRFSGRQFSNSRSEMNVSTLELGDSALYLCASSLRGNYGYTFGSGTRLTVV.

This clonotype was counted many times. The genes are TRBV3-1 and TRBJ1-1; TRBD1 is a possible D gene (5 bases). Germline V CDR1 and CDR2: LGHDT, YNNKEL (reference sequence). V was trimmed by 7 bases and J by 6 bases, leaving 15 bases between them. The CDR3 covers 13 residues. The CDR3 loop reads CASTFGWGAEAFF. As DNA, the CDR3 is TGTGCCAGCACCTTCGGGTGGGGGGCTGAAGCTTTCTTT.

There are many counts of this clonotype. DNA for the CDR3: TGTGCCAGCAGCCAAGCGACTAGCGGGGGAGGCGAGCAGTACTTC. Amino acids: CASSQATSGGGEQYF. The V gene is TRBV4-2, the J gene TRBJ2-7; TRBD2 matches at 12 bases. This CDR3 has 15 amino acids. Germline V gene lookup returns CDR1 LGHNA and CDR2 YNFKEQ. Trimming at V came to 1 base and at J to 6 bases, leaving 4 bases not matched to a gene.

A few counts support this clonotype. J is TRBJ1-1 and V is TRBV9; maybe TRBD1 (5 bases). The CDR3 spans 15 residues. Trimming removed 3 bases from V and 0 bases from J, with 12 bases in between. CDR1 and CDR2 (germline): SGDLS, YYNGEE. CDR3 coding DNA: TGTGCCAGCAGCGCCGGACCACAGGTGAACACTGAAGCTTTCTTT. It encodes CASSAGPQVNTEAFF.